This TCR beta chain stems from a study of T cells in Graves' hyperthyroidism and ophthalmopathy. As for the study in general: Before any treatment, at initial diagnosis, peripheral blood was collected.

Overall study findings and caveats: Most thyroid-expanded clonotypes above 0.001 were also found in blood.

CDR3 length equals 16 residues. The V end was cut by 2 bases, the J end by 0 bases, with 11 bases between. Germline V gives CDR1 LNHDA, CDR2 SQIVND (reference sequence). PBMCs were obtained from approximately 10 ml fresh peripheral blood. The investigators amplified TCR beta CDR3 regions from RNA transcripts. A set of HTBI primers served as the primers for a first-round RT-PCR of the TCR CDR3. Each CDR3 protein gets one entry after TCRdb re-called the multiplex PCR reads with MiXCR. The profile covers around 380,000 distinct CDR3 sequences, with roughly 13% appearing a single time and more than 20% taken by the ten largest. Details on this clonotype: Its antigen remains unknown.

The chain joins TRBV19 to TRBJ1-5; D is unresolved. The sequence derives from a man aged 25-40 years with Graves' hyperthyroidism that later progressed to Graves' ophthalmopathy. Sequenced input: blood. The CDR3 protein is CASSIILAYSNQPQHF. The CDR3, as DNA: TGTGCCAGTAGTATAATATTAGCCTATAGCAATCAGCCCCAGCATTTT.